Shown below are 9 T cell receptor beta chains from a single sample sequenced in a study of shared clonotypes between healthy human individuals. Clones were read by immunoSEQ multiplex PCR, and TCRdb kept only the in-frame ones, dropping some. The table has around 200,000 clones, around 63% seen once. Sequenced input: memory CD4+ T cells sorted from blood. Subset meaning: CD45RA-negative fraction. These receptors were taken from a man aged 25 to 40 in good health.

This clone was recorded only once. The chain joins TRBV6-5 to TRBJ2-2; perhaps TRBD2 as D (6 bases). The CDR3 consists of 15 residues. Germline V gene sequence: CDR1 MNHEY, CDR2 SVGAGI. The V end lost 6 bases, the J end lost 4 bases, and 15 bases lay between the germline ends. The CDR3 sequence is CASSTFGSGTGELFF. In DNA form, the CDR3 reads TGTGCCAGCAGCACTTTCGGGAGCGGCACCGGGGAGCTGTTTTTT.

The chain joins TRBV28 to TRBJ1-1, with 7 bases matching TRBD1. The CDR3 spans 15 residues. CDR1 is MDHEN, CDR2 SYDVKM, per germline. V was pared by 5 bases and J by 2 bases, with 8 bases of the junction left unmatched. DNA of the CDR3: TGTGCCAGCAGTCAGTGGGTAGGGGGCAACACTGAAGCTTTCTTT. Its translation: CASSQWVGGNTEAFF.

V usage is TRBV18 and J usage is TRBJ2-7, with 9 bases that match TRBD2. Germline CDR1 KGHSH, CDR2 LQKENI. The trim removed 3 bases at V and 5 bases at J, leaving 8 bases unmatched. This CDR3 region has 15 residues. The CDR3 sequence is CASSPERLAGNEQYF. Written as DNA, the CDR3 is TGTGCCAGCTCACCGGAGAGGCTAGCGGGAAACGAGCAGTACTTC.

The rearrangement links TRBV7-2 to TRBJ2-7; 7 nucleotides match TRBD1. The germline V gene has CDR1 SGHTA and CDR2 FQGNSA. The CDR3 consists of 15 residues. The V segment lost 6 bases and the J segment 0 bases; nucleotides outside the gene matches: 8. CDR3 in amino acids: CASSSTGTVSYEQYF. In nucleotides, the CDR3 is TGTGCCAGCAGTTCTACCGGGACAGTCTCCTACGAGCAGTACTTC.

This chain links TRBV27 with TRBJ2-2; TRBD2 is a possible D gene (5 bases). The germline V and J ends were trimmed by 6 bases and 0 bases, with 11 bases remaining between them. CDR1 and CDR2 (germline): MNHEY, SMNVEV (reference sequence). CDR3 size: 15 residues. The CDR3 here is CASRGVAANTGELFF. The CDR3 DNA follows: TGTGCCAGCAGGGGAGTGGCGGCGAACACCGGGGAGCTGTTTTTT.

This clone showed up just a few times. The rearrangement uses TRBV5-1 and TRBJ1-2; D call uncertain. CDR1 is SGHRS, CDR2 YFSETQ, per germline. This CDR3 is built from 16 residues. The V end was cut by 4 bases, the J end by 8 bases, with 24 bases between. The CDR3 reads CASSRGYGSVMDGYTF. CDR3 DNA: TGCGCCAGCAGCCGAGGGTACGGAAGTGTGATGGACGGCTACACCTTC.

This chain uses TRBV9 with TRBJ2-7, with TRBD2 identical over 9 bases. Germline V lookup: CDR1 SGDLS, CDR2 YYNGEE. The CDR3 is 14 amino acids. Trimming at V came to 0 bases and at J to 5 bases, leaving 3 bases not matched to a gene. CDR3: CASSVVPSGNEQYF. CDR3 sequence (DNA): TGTGCCAGCAGCGTAGTCCCTAGCGGGAACGAGCAGTACTTC.

J is TRBJ2-1 and V is TRBV4-2; D not resolved. This CDR3 is built from 18 residues. The germline V gene has CDR1 LGHNA and CDR2 YNFKEQ. The V end was cut by 3 bases, the J end by 0 bases, with 18 bases between. CDR3 amino acids: CASSQNGRQRSSYNEQFF. CDR3 DNA: TGTGCCAGCAGCCAGAACGGACGGCAAAGAAGCTCCTACAATGAGCAGTTCTTC.

DNA for the CDR3: TGTGCCAGCAGCCTCCGACTAGCGGGAGGGGGGGATACGCAGTATTTT. Amino acids: CASSLRLAGGGDTQYF. The genes are TRBV7-2 and TRBJ2-3; 14 nucleotides align to TRBD2. This CDR3 is 16 amino acids long. Germline CDR1 reads SGHTA; CDR2 reads FQGNSA. Losses at the gene ends were 5 bases for V and 6 bases for J; bases not matched to a gene: 7.